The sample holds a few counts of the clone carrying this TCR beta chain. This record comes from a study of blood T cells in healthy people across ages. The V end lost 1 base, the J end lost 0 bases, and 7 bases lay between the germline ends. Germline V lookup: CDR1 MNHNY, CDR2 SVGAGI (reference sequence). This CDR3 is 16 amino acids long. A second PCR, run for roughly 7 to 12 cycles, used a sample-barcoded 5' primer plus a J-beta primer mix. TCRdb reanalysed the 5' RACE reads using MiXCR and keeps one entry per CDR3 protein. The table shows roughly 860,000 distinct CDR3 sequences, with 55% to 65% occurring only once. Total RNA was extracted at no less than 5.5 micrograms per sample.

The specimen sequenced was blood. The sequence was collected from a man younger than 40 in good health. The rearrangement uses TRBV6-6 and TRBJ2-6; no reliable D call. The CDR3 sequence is CASSYFLHSGANVLTF. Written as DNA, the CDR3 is TGTGCCAGCAGTTACTTCTTGCACTCTGGGGCCAACGTCCTGACTTTC.